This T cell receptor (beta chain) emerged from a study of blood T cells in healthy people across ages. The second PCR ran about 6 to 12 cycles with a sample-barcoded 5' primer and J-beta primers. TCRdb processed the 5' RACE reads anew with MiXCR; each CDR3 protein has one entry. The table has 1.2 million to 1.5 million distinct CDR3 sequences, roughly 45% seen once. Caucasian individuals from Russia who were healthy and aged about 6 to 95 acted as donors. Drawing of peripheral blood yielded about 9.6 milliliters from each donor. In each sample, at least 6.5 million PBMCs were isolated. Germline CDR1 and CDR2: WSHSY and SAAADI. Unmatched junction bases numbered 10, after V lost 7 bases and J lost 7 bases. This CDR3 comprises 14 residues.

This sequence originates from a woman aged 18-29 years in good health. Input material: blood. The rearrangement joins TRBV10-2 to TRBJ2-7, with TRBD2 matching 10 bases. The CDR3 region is CASTPSGGGNEQYF. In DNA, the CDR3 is TGCGCCAGCACCCCTAGCGGGGGTGGAAATGAGCAGTACTTC.